This T cell receptor beta chain was captured by sequencing in a study of response to subunit inactivated influenza vaccine. Overall study findings and caveats: The authors proposed limited new T cell recruitment per seasonal influenza vaccination.

TCRdb processed the RT-PCR reads anew with MiXCR; each CDR3 protein has one entry. The sample includes 200,000 to 250,000 distinct CDR3 sequences, 10% to 15% seen only once; the top ten take 7.5% to 10%. J gave up 2 bases and V 2 bases, and 6 bases lay outside the gene matches. In germline, CDR1 is DFQATT, CDR2 SNEGSKA (reference sequence). CDR3 length equals 14 residues. This clonotype was observed a single time. Its specificity is unknown. The specimen was non-naive T cells sorted from PBMCs, collected about 14 days before vaccination. The V gene is TRBV20-1, the J gene TRBJ2-7, with TRBD2 identical over 7 bases. This TCR was recovered from a man between 45 and 60 years old who received an inactivated influenza vaccine. The CDR3 is CSARIWGGPYEQYF. DNA of the CDR3: TGCAGTGCTAGAATTTGGGGGGGTCCCTACGAGCAGTACTTC.